The 4 T cell receptor beta chains reported below all come from one sample, sequenced in a study of a mutant IDH1 vaccine in newly diagnosed glioma. Antigens for these TCRs are unknown. Time point here: week 5, during vaccination. Doses comprised 300 ug of mutant IDH1 20-mer peptide each, plus topical imiquimod. Data came from immunoSEQ multiplex PCR; TCRdb stores just in-frame clones and leaves some out. The sample holds 25,000 to 30,000 clones; 80% to 90% are singletons and the top ten take over 15%. The sample in question was PBMCs, obtained from a glioma patient whose treatment included an IDH1 peptide vaccine. Receptor source: a man in his late teens or twenties with glioma.

The CDR3 region is CASSQDRAGGNEQYF. Here the CDR3 DNA reads TGCGCCAGCAGCCAAGATCGGGCTGGAGGGAACGAGCAGTACTTC. The chain couples TRBV4-3 to TRBJ2-7, with D possibly TRBD2 on 6 matching bases. V shed 0 bases and J shed 5 bases, with 14 bases lying between them. Germline CDR1 LGHNA, CDR2 YSLEER. CDR3 length equals 15 residues.

The chain is built from TRBV9 and TRBJ2-3; a possible D gene is TRBD2 (5 bases). This CDR3 is built from 13 residues. The ends were cut back, 4 bases at V and 6 bases at J, with 12 bases in the middle. Germline V gene lookup returns CDR1 SGDLS and CDR2 YYNGEE. The CDR3 DNA reads as TGTGCCAGCAGCCCCCGGGATTGGGATACGCAGTATTTT. It codes for CASSPRDWDTQYF.

A single count supports this clone. This chain connects TRBV6-5 to TRBJ1-1; a weak D match, TRBD1 (5 bases). The CDR3 runs to 12 residues. Germline V CDR1 and CDR2: MNHEY, SVGAGI. The germline V and J ends were trimmed by 8 bases and 5 bases, with 12 bases remaining between them. CDR3 protein: CASVRGGTEAFF. DNA of the CDR3: TGTGCCAGCGTCCGGGGCGGGACTGAAGCTTTCTTT.

The J gene is TRBJ1-1, the V gene TRBV29-1; 9 bases agree with TRBD1. V lost 4 bases and J lost 6; bases outside the gene matches: 9. The germline V gene encodes CDR1 SQVTM and CDR2 ANQGSEA. This CDR3 is built from 14 residues. CDR3 DNA: TGCAGCGTTGTTCTGGGACAGGGTGTCCCTGAAGCTTTCTTT. Translated, it gives CSVVLGQGVPEAFF. Looking up the rest from reference TRBV29-1 and TRBJ1-1 gives the full variable domain: SAVISQKPSRDICQRGTSLTIQCQVDSQVTMMFWYRQQPGQSLTLIATANQGSEATYESGFVIDKFPISRPNLTFSTLTVSNMSPEDSSIYLCSVVLGQGVPEAFFGQGTRLTVV.